These T cell receptor beta chains were read from a single sample in a study of technical replicates of blood from a handful of donors. Using immunoSEQ multiplex PCR, the repertoire was profiled, and TCRdb retains in-frame clones only, with some absent. The sample lists approximately 81,000 clones, approximately 96% occurring once. Material: T cells isolated from PBMCs. These receptor sequences come from a human donor in good health. Both conserved end residues are part of each CDR3. The D gene is left open where the match is weak. Some rows have no size entry. The others give once, few or many, or a class for an expanded clone.

J gene	V gene	D gene	clone size	CDR3 DNA	CDR3 protein
TRBJ2-1	TRBV10-3	TRBD2	-	TGTGCCATCAGTGAGTCAACTAGCGGGAGTATATCCTACAATGAGCAGTTCTTC	CAISESTSGSISYNEQFF
TRBJ2-2	TRBV27	-	-	TGTGCCAGCAGTTTTCAGGGCTCACCCGGGGAGCTGTTTTTT	CASSFQGSPGELFF
TRBJ2-2	TRBV27	-	-	TGTGCCAGCAGTTTAGGGATCGGGAGAAACACCGGGGAGCTGTTTTTT	CASSLGIGRNTGELFF
TRBJ1-1	TRBV7-9	TRBD1	once	TGTGCCAGCAGCCCCCGACAGGGAGAGGGGAACACTGAAGCTTTCTTT	CASSPRQGEGNTEAFF
TRBJ2-1	TRBV7-6	-	once	TGTGCCAGCAGCTTAGGGGGGGTTGGTGAGCAGTTCTTC	CASSLGGVGEQFF
TRBJ2-3	TRBV5-8	-	-	TGTGCCAGCAGCCTGGGACTCCAATTTTATACAGATACGCAGTATTTT	CASSLGLQFYTDTQYF
TRBJ2-3	TRBV7-2	TRBD2	-	TGTGCCAGCAGCTACTCCGGACTAGACCACACAGATACGCAGTATTTT	CASSYSGLDHTDTQYF
TRBJ1-2	TRBV5-1	-	-	TGCGCCAGCAGCTTGGCCGCTGAGCTCTATGGCTACACCTTC	CASSLAAELYGYTF
TRBJ1-2	TRBV10-2	TRBD1	-	TGCGCCAGCAGTGAGTCCGTCGGACAGGGGGATGGCTACACCTTC	CASSESVGQGDGYTF
TRBJ1-4	TRBV19	-	few	TGTGCCAGTAGTAGGACAGATAATGAAAAACTGTTTTTT	CASSRTDNEKLFF
TRBJ2-2	TRBV15	TRBD2	-	TGTGCCACCGGGGGTCTAGCGGCCGGGGAGCTGTTTTTT	CATGGLAAGELFF
TRBJ2-6	TRBV29-1	-	-	TGCAGCGTTGAGAAGCAAAGTGCTGGGGCCAACGTCCTGACTTTC	CSVEKQSAGANVLTF
TRBJ1-2	TRBV7-8	-	-	TGTGCCAGCAGCTTAGCAGGGGGAGGGCGCTACTATGGCTACACCTTC	CASSLAGGGRYYGYTF
TRBJ1-5	TRBV28	-	-	TGTGCCAGCAGTTTTACATCCCGCTATCAGCCCCAGCATTTT	CASSFTSRYQPQHF
TRBJ2-1	TRBV6-1	-	-	TGTGCCGGAGAGACAGCGTACAATGAGCAGTTCTTC	CAGETAYNEQFF
TRBJ1-5	TRBV27	TRBD1	-	TGTGCCAGCAGTATAACCGGGACAGGGGATCGTCAGCCCCAGCATTTT	CASSITGTGDRQPQHF
TRBJ2-7	TRBV28	-	-	TGTGCCAGCAGTACCGGCGGGTCCTACGAGCAGTACTTC	CASSTGGSYEQYF
TRBJ1-5	TRBV6-5	-	-	TGTGCCAGCAGTTACTCGGCAGGCGACAGCAATCAGCCCCAGCATTTT	CASSYSAGDSNQPQHF
TRBJ1-5	TRBV29-1	TRBD1	-	TGCAGCGTGACGGGACAGGGGGATCAGCCCCAGCATTTT	CSVTGQGDQPQHF
TRBJ2-1	TRBV4-3	-	-	TGCGCCAGCAGCCGAACTGAAGGGAGTGAGCAGTTCTTC	CASSRTEGSEQFF
TRBJ2-2	TRBV6-4	-	once	TGTGCCAGCAGTGACTCGACAGGCACCGGGGAGCTGTTTTTT	CASSDSTGTGELFF
TRBJ2-7	TRBV29-1	TRBD1	-	TGCAGCGTTGAAGACCGACAGGGTACCTACGAGCAGTACTTC	CSVEDRQGTYEQYF